The 18 T cell receptor beta chains given below trace back to one sample, sequenced in a study of cytomegalovirus exposure and HLA in healthy donors. PCR primers comprised 60 Vbeta and 13 Jbeta primers. Repertoires were generated with immunoSEQ multiplex PCR, while TCRdb's copy carries only in-frame clones and drops some. The table records under 200,000 clones, roughly 82% of them present only once. Sequencing used PBMCs. The receptors stem from a girl between 10 and 17 years old in good health and CMV-seropositive.

The CDR3 sequence: CASSSPLRSEQYF. The CDR3 coding sequence is TGTGCCAGCAGCTCCCCCTTGCGGTCGGAGCAGTACTTC. The chain is built from TRBV11-2 and TRBJ2-7; D unresolved. With 4 bases removed from V and 7 bases from J, the gap between germline ends came to 14 bases. The germline CDR1 and CDR2 sequences are SGHAT and FQNNGV. This CDR3 has 13 residues.

Concerning this clone itself: Other DNA sequences in the sample encode the same CDR3. This chain links TRBV28 with TRBJ1-1; possible D gene TRBD1, 5 bases. The CDR3 length is 14 residues. Germline values: CDR1 MDHEN, CDR2 SYDVKM. Trimming removed 3 bases from V and 2 bases from J, with 10 bases in between. The CDR3 coding sequence is TGTGCCAGCAGTTTTTCGGGGGATAACACTGAAGCTTTCTTT. It encodes CASSFSGDNTEAFF.

This sequence joins TRBV5-6 and TRBJ1-1; the D is unclear. The CDR3 spans 13 residues. The V end lost 4 bases, the J end lost 4 bases, and 11 bases lay between the germline ends. The germline gives CDR1 SGHDT, CDR2 YYEEEE. The CDR3: CASSRGSATEAFF. In DNA form, the CDR3 reads TGTGCCAGCAGCCGCGGGTCGGCCACTGAAGCTTTCTTT.

About this clone itself: The junction and the germline gene differ at one end; a read error may be behind it. This sequence joins TRBV2 and TRBJ2-3; 8 bases fit TRBD2. Germline assignment: CDR1 SNHLY and CDR2 FYNNEI. The CDR3 consists of 16 residues. The CDR3 protein is CASMVAGRTSTDTQYF. The CDR3 bases are TGTGCTAGCATGGTAGCGGGAAGGACTAGCACAGATACGCAGTATTTT.

The chain recombines TRBV28 with TRBJ1-2; tentatively, D is TRBD1 (6 bases). The CDR3 is 14 amino acids. Trimming took 2 bases from V and 5 from J, leaving 12 bases between them. CDR1 and CDR2 (germline): MDHEN, SYDVKM. The CDR3 DNA reads TGTGCCAGCAGTTTAGAGCAGGGGATGTATGGCTACACCTTC. As protein: CASSLEQGMYGYTF.

The chain combines TRBV6-4 with TRBJ2-4; 8 positions match TRBD1. The V and J ends lost 8 bases and 0 bases, in that order; junction bases with no gene match: 12. This CDR3 is built from 17 residues. The germline V gene encodes CDR1 MRHNA and CDR2 SNTAGT. CDR3 DNA sequence: TGTGCCAGCGGGAGGACAGGGCTCTACATAGCCAAAAACATTCAGTACTTC. Protein product: CASGRTGLYIAKNIQYF.

The chain recombines TRBV5-1 with TRBJ1-1; perhaps TRBD1 as D (5 bases). Looked up from germline, CDR1 is SGHRS and CDR2 is YFSETQ. The CDR3 extends over 14 amino acids. V was shortened by 3 bases and J by 0 bases, with 9 bases between the two germline ends. CDR3 amino acids: CASSSQDMNTEAFF. CDR3 coding DNA: TGCGCCAGCAGCTCACAGGACATGAACACTGAAGCTTTCTTT. The variable domain in full, with the rest retrieved from reference TRBV5-1 and TRBJ1-1, is KAGVTQTPRYLIKTRGQQVTLSCSPISGHRSVSWYQQTPGQGLQFLFEYFSETQRNKGNFPGRFSGRQFSNSRSEMNVSTLELGDSALYLCASSSQDMNTEAFFGQGTRLTVV.

This clone appeared a single time. This chain joins TRBV5-1 and TRBJ2-1; D gene ambiguous. CDR3 length: 14 residues. Germline-derived CDR1 and CDR2 are SGHRS and YFSETQ. The V and J ends lost 6 bases and 6 bases respectively, with 16 bases between them. The chain's CDR3 is CASTTAGPTNEQFF. In nucleotides, the CDR3 is TGCGCCAGCACAACTGCAGGCCCCACCAATGAGCAGTTCTTC. Full variable domain (remainder filled in from reference TRBV5-1 and TRBJ2-1): KAGVTQTPRYLIKTRGQQVTLSCSPISGHRSVSWYQQTPGQGLQFLFEYFSETQRNKGNFPGRFSGRQFSNSRSEMNVSTLELGDSALYLCASTTAGPTNEQFFGPGTRLTVL.

In nucleotides, the CDR3 is TGTGCCAGCAGGCAAAACAGGGCCATGGGCTACACCTTC. Its protein is CASRQNRAMGYTF. The chain has TRBV6-5 and TRBJ1-2, with D maybe TRBD1 (6 bases). V dropped 6 bases and J dropped 8 bases, with 16 bases sitting between them. Per germline, CDR1 MNHEY and CDR2 SVGAGI. The CDR3 totals 13 residues.

The chain recombines TRBV7-9 with TRBJ2-1, with D uncertain. Germline CDR1 SEHNR, CDR2 FQNEAQ (reference sequence). The CDR3 totals 12 residues. Trimming took off 0 bases at V and 6 bases at J, with 3 bases between the two ends. The CDR3 here is CASSLASNEQFF. The CDR3 DNA is TGTGCCAGCAGCTTAGCGAGCAATGAGCAGTTCTTC.

This chain links TRBV28 with TRBJ2-2, with D unresolved. Trimming took 7 bases from V and 1 from J, leaving 10 bases between them. CDR1 and CDR2 (germline): MDHEN, SYDVKM. This CDR3 contains 14 residues. The CDR3 nucleotides read TGTGCCAGCAACACCGCAGGGAACACCGGGGAGCTGTTTTTT. This encodes CASNTAGNTGELFF.

The chain couples TRBV6-1 to TRBJ1-2, with TRBD1 matching 8 bases. The CDR3 sequence is 14 residues long. Germline-derived CDR1 and CDR2 are MNHNS and SASEGT. V trimming: 5 bases; J trimming: 7 bases; junction bases outside the gene matches: 9. CDR3 loop: CASSRGIGTGGYTF. In nucleotides, the CDR3 is TGTGCCAGCAGTAGGGGGATTGGGACAGGTGGCTACACCTTC.

V usage is TRBV27 and J usage is TRBJ2-7; 8 nucleotides match TRBD1. J gave up 3 bases and V 5 bases, and 6 bases lay outside the gene matches. CDR1 MNHEY and CDR2 SMNVEV come from the germline V gene (reference sequence). This CDR3 contains 14 residues. CDR3 sequence: CASSVQGEFYEQYF. CDR3 DNA: TGTGCCAGCAGTGTACAGGGGGAGTTCTACGAGCAGTACTTC.

The rearrangement links TRBV28 to TRBJ1-1; 9 bases agree with TRBD1. V shed 3 bases and J 6 bases; nucleotides not matched to a gene: 20. There are 19 residues in the CDR3. The germline gives CDR1 MDHEN, CDR2 SYDVKM. Here the CDR3 DNA reads TGTGCCAGCAGTTTTTTGACGTTATTACAGGGGGCGAGGGCTGCTGAAGCTTTCTTT. Protein product: CASSFLTLLQGARAAEAFF.

The J gene is TRBJ2-3, the V gene TRBV11-1; TRBD2 aligns across 8 bases. Losses at the gene ends were 1 base for V and 2 bases for J; bases not matched to a gene: 2. The CDR3 is 15 amino acids. Germline-derived CDR1 and CDR2 are SGHAT and FQDESV (reference sequence). CDR3 DNA sequence: TGTGCCAGCAGCTTAGGTAGCGGGGTCACAGATACGCAGTATTTT. Translation gives CASSLGSGVTDTQYF.

The chain links TRBV7-2 to TRBJ1-1, with a weak D call TRBD1 (5 bases). Trimming left V 2 bases short and J 11 bases short, with 15 bases between. The length of the CDR3 is 13 residues. Per germline, CDR1 SGHTA and CDR2 FQGNSA. The CDR3 is CASSLQGRVTAFF. As DNA, the CDR3 is TGTGCCAGCAGCTTACAGGGCAGGGTCACTGCTTTCTTT.

This chain joins TRBV2 and TRBJ1-1; 7 nucleotides align to TRBD1. There are 14 residues in the CDR3. The germline gives CDR1 SNHLY, CDR2 FYNNEI. V lost 6 bases, J lost 6 bases, and 10 bases stayed unmatched. Here the CDR3 DNA reads TGTGCCAGCAGCAAGGACAGGTTATGGGCTGAAGCTTTCTTT. Amino acid sequence: CASSKDRLWAEAFF.

V and J are TRBV7-9 and TRBJ1-3, with 8 nucleotides matching TRBD1. CDR3 size: 16 residues. The germline V gene has CDR1 SEHNR and CDR2 FQNEAQ (reference sequence). V was clipped by 6 bases and J by 0 bases; unmatched bases: 7. The CDR3 sequence is CASRETGALSGNTIYF. The CDR3, as DNA: TGTGCCAGCAGGGAGACAGGGGCCCTCTCTGGAAACACCATATATTTT.